This passage covers 22 T cell receptor beta chains from one sample sequenced in a study of identical twins. TCRdb redid the calling of the 5' RACE reads with MiXCR, one entry per CDR3 protein. The sample carries some 900,000 distinct CDR3 sequences, approximately 13% recorded once. These data are also associated with another study on yellow fever vaccine responses in identical twins.

The sequenced material came from PBMCs. The source is a woman aged 18 to 35 in good health.

This clonotype was picked up a small number of times. The genes are TRBV28 and TRBJ2-3; D is unresolved. The length of the CDR3 is 14 residues. V lost 1 base, J lost 2 bases, and 7 bases lay in between. The germline gives CDR1 MDHEN, CDR2 SYDVKM. DNA for the CDR3: TGTGCCAGCAGTTTATCGCTTGACACAGATACGCAGTATTTT. This encodes CASSLSLDTDTQYF.

This clonotype was observed a handful of times. The CDR3 DNA reads as TGTGCCAGCAGGACTACAGGGGGCAGGGGCACTGAAGCTTTCTTT. Protein sequence: CASRTTGGRGTEAFF. The rearrangement joins TRBV7-9 to TRBJ1-1, with 9 bases fitting TRBD1. The junction had 9 bases not matched to a gene; V was cut back by 6 bases and J by 4 bases. CDR3 length: 15 amino acids. Per the germline V gene, CDR1 is SEHNR and CDR2 is FQNEAQ (reference sequence).

V is TRBV11-2 and J is TRBJ2-5; 7 bases are a match to TRBD1. Germline V gives CDR1 SGHAT, CDR2 FQNNGV. With V trimmed by 4 bases and J by 1 base, 9 bases remained unmatched. The CDR3 contains 16 residues. The CDR3 bases are TGTGCCAGCAGCTCCACTAGAGGGGGCGTCCAAGAGACCCAGTACTTC. Protein: CASSSTRGGVQETQYF.

The rearrangement joins TRBV27 to TRBJ2-7, with TRBD2 matching over 7 bases. Germline CDR1 MNHEY, CDR2 SMNVEV (reference sequence). The CDR3 sequence is 15 residues long. Losses at the gene ends were 2 bases for V and 4 bases for J; bases not matched to a gene: 8. The CDR3 DNA sequence: TGTGCCAGCAGTTTACTGGCGGGAGTGTGGTACGAGCAGTACTTC. Translation gives CASSLLAGVWYEQYF.

Ten or more counts support this clonotype. The genes are TRBV24-1 and TRBJ2-1; tentatively, D is TRBD1 (5 bases). There are 14 residues in the CDR3. V gave up 12 bases and J gave up 2 bases, with 16 bases separating them. In germline, CDR1 is KGHDR, CDR2 SFDVKD. Written as DNA, the CDR3 is TGTGCCGTCGCGACAGTCCCTCCCTACAATGAGCAGTTCTTC. It yields the protein CAVATVPPYNEQFF.

This clonotype occurred a few times. This chain uses TRBV11-2 with TRBJ2-7; TRBD2 matches at 13 bases. The CDR3 is made up of 13 amino acids. The V and J ends lost 4 bases and 10 bases, in that order; junction bases with no gene match: 4. Germline V lookup: CDR1 SGHAT, CDR2 FQNNGV. CDR3 sequence reads: CASSSLAGGPQYF. CDR3 nucleotides: TGTGCCAGCAGCTCACTAGCGGGAGGGCCCCAGTACTTC.

This clonotype was counted between two and nine times. The rearrangement uses TRBV20-1 and TRBJ2-3; 9 bases align to TRBD1. CDR1 is DFQATT, CDR2 SNEGSKA, per germline (reference sequence). Trimming took 7 bases from V and 1 from J; bases not matched to a gene: 6. CDR3 length: 14 amino acids. CDR3 sequence (DNA): TGCAGTGAGGGACAGGGCGGGGGCACAGATACGCAGTATTTT. It specifies CSEGQGGGTDTQYF.

There are a few counts of this clonotype. V usage is TRBV29-1 and J usage is TRBJ2-6; possible D gene TRBD1, 6 bases. Trimming cost V 6 bases and J 0 bases, with 12 bases left between them. The CDR3 covers 15 residues. Germline V gives CDR1 SQVTM, CDR2 ANQGSEA. CDR3 bases: TGCAGCGTCTCAGGGGAAGGCTCTGGGGCCAACGTCCTGACTTTC. Protein product: CSVSGEGSGANVLTF.

This clonotype was found a few times. The chain employs TRBV21-1 and TRBJ1-6; TRBD1 is the table's D call, not checked against the DNA. TRBV21-1 is reported as a pseudogene. The CDR3 length is 16 residues. The CDR3 nucleotides are TGTGCCACCCGGCCCACGGAAGTATACTATAATTCACCCCTCCACTTT. This sequence encodes CATRPTEVYYNSPLHF.

This clonotype turned up a few times. The chain has TRBV3-1 and TRBJ2-2, with 7 bases that match TRBD1. Germline values: CDR1 LGHDT, CDR2 YNNKEL (reference sequence). The CDR3 covers 15 residues. V gave up 5 bases and J gave up 6 bases; unmatched junction bases: 9. CDR3 protein: CASSADRVVAGELFF. The CDR3 DNA follows: TGTGCCAGCAGCGCTGACAGGGTGGTAGCCGGGGAGCTGTTTTTT.

Comments on this clonotype: A much larger clonotype is one base distant, so this may be a read error. The gene calls are TRBV3-1 and TRBJ2-1, with 13 bases lining up with TRBD2. Looked up from germline, CDR1 is LGHDT and CDR2 is YNNKEL (reference sequence). This CDR3 region has 16 residues. The CDR3 region has the DNA TGTGTCAGCAGCCAAGGAAAGGGACTAGCGGGAAATGAGCAGTTCTTC. As protein: CVSSQGKGLAGNEQFF.

The rearrangement links TRBV29-1 to TRBJ1-1; 11 bases are shared with TRBD1. V trimming: 7 bases; J trimming: 11 bases; junction bases outside the gene matches: 6. CDR3 length equals 11 residues. Germline-derived CDR1 and CDR2 are SQVTM and ANQGSEA. In DNA, the CDR3 is TGCAGCGCCCGGACAGGGGGCGCGGCTTTCTTT. Its protein is CSARTGGAAFF.

The V gene is TRBV7-9, the J gene TRBJ2-7; D possibly corresponds to TRBD1 (6 bases). The CDR3 has 14 amino acids. The V gene's germline CDR1 is SEHNR and CDR2 FQNEAQ (reference sequence). The ends were cut back, 4 bases at V and 2 bases at J, with 12 bases in the middle. This CDR3 reads CASSSPGHTYEQYV. The CDR3 nucleotides are TGTGCCAGCAGCTCCCCGGGACACACCTACGAGCAGTACGTC.

The V gene is TRBV23-1, the J gene TRBJ1-5, with D maybe TRBD1 (6 bases). TRBV23-1 is annotated as an ORF whose role is uncertain. Deletions cut 9 bases from V and 1 base from J, with 19 bases between. The CDR3 loop spans 16 amino acids. The CDR3 protein is CASTFTGTSSNQPQHF. The CDR3 coding sequence is TGCGCCAGTACCTTTACAGGGACCTCAAGCAATCAGCCCCAGCATTTT.

The chain links TRBV10-3 to TRBJ2-5; TRBD2 agrees at 13 bases. The length of the CDR3 is 17 residues. Germline loops: CDR1 ENHRY, CDR2 SYGVKD. V was pared by 0 bases and J by 2 bases, with 3 bases of the junction left unmatched. CDR3 nucleotide sequence: TGTGCCATCAGTGAGTCGCCGACTAGCGGGGGGCAAGAGACCCAGTACTTC. This translates into CAISESPTSGGQETQYF.

The V gene is TRBV5-1, the J gene TRBJ2-1; perhaps TRBD1 as D (6 bases). V was clipped by 1 base and J by 9 bases, with 17 bases between them. This CDR3 is built from 15 residues. In germline, CDR1 is SGHRS, CDR2 YFSETQ. The CDR3 DNA sequence: TGCGCCAGCAGCTTGAGGACAGAGAAGTCATCTGAGCAGTTCTTC. It is translated as CASSLRTEKSSEQFF.

In this sample, this clonotype turned up a few times. The V gene is TRBV20-1, the J gene TRBJ2-7; the match to TRBD1 covers 7 bases. Germline CDR1 is DFQATT and CDR2 is SNEGSKA (reference sequence). The CDR3 consists of 13 residues. J gave up 2 bases and V 4 bases, and 5 bases lay outside the gene matches. As DNA, the CDR3 is TGCAGTGCTAACCGGGACAGAGCCTACGAGCAGTACGTC. Its translation is CSANRDRAYEQYV.

In this sample, this clonotype turned up a few times. This chain joins TRBV6-1 and TRBJ1-1, with D perhaps TRBD1 (6 bases). Trimming stripped 2 bases from V and 5 bases from J, with 12 bases between. The germline V gene encodes CDR1 MNHNS and CDR2 SASEGT. This CDR3 is built from 14 residues. The CDR3 DNA follows: TGTGCCAGCAGTGAATGGGGGGCTGGGACTGAAGCTTTCTTT. This gives the protein CASSEWGAGTEAFF.

The V call is TRBV15, the J call TRBJ2-5; 11 positions agree with TRBD2. CDR3 length: 18 amino acids. The J segment lost 5 bases and the V segment lost 0 bases, leaving 11 bases of the junction unmatched. Looked up from germline, CDR1 is LNHNV and CDR2 is YYDKDF (reference sequence). The DNA for the CDR3 is TGTGCCACCAGCAGAGATCGGCTAGCGGGGGGTCGCGGGGAGACCCAGTACTTC. Its translation: CATSRDRLAGGRGETQYF.

The V gene is TRBV27, the J gene TRBJ2-2, with D possibly matching TRBD2 (5 bases). The germline CDR1 and CDR2 sequences are MNHEY and SMNVEV (reference sequence). V shed 5 bases and J shed 3 bases, with 13 bases lying between them. CDR3 length: 15 amino acids. The CDR3 reads CASSRDQIDTGELFF. In DNA form, the CDR3 reads TGTGCCAGCAGTCGGGATCAGATCGACACCGGGGAGCTGTTTTTT.

This clonotype was detected many times. The chain employs TRBV6-1 and TRBJ1-2; TRBD1 is a possible D gene (5 bases). The CDR3 covers 16 residues. CDR1 and CDR2 from the germline V gene are MNHNS and SASEGT. V was clipped by 4 bases and J by 0 bases, with 15 bases between them. DNA of the CDR3: TGTGCCAGCAGTGGATCCCAGGGAAGGGCTAACTATGGCTACACCTTC. Translated, it gives CASSGSQGRANYGYTF.

The table lists this clonotype with many counts. This chain connects TRBV12-3 or TRBV12-4 to TRBJ1-6; possibly TRBD1 for D (6 bases). The CDR3 loop spans 14 amino acids. The V end lost 6 bases, the J end lost 9 bases, and 15 bases lay between the germline ends. The CDR3 DNA reads TGTGCCAGCAGCCCCGACAGGCCCTCTTCACCCCTCCACTTT. Its protein is CASSPDRPSSPLHF.